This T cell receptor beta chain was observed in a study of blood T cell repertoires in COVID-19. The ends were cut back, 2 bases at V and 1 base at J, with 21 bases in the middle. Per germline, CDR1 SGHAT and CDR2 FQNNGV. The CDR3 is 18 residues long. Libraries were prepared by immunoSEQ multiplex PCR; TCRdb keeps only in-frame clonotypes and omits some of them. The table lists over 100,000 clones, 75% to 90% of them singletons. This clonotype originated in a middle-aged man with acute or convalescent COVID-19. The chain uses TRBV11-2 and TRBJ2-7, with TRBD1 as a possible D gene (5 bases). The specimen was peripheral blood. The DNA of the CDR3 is TGTGCCAGCAGCTTAAGGCAGTACGTGACAGCTTTTTCCTACGAGCAGTACTTC. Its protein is CASSLRQYVTAFSYEQYF. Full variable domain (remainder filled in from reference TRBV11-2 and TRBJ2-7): EAGVAQSPRYKIIEKRQSVAFWCNPISGHATLYWYQQILGQGPKLLIQFQNNGVVDDSQLPKDRFSAERLKGVDSTLKIQPAKLEDSAVYLCASSLRQYVTAFSYEQYFGPGTRLTVT.